This TCR beta chain was captured by sequencing in a study of blood T cell repertoires in COVID-19. CDR1 is MDHEN, CDR2 SYDVKM, per germline. The CDR3 covers 16 residues. The J segment lost 2 bases and the V segment lost 6 bases, leaving 12 bases of the junction unmatched. Libraries were prepared by immunoSEQ multiplex PCR; TCRdb keeps only in-frame clonotypes and omits some of them. This sample carries more than 100,000 clones, around 87% of them seen once, and the ten largest clones take 2% to 2.5%. V gene TRBV28 combines with J gene TRBJ2-7; 8 nucleotides align to TRBD1. Sequenced input: peripheral blood. The receptor's source is a man between 65 and 85 years old with active COVID-19. The CDR3 here is CASRLTPGGRPYEQYF. Here the CDR3 DNA reads TGTGCCAGCAGGTTAACCCCAGGGGGCAGACCCTACGAGCAGTACTTC.